These 17 T cell receptor beta chains were all obtained from the same sample, sequenced in a study of shared clonotypes between healthy human individuals. TCRdb's copy holds only in-frame clones and misses some; the assay was immunoSEQ multiplex PCR. The sample shows about 2.1 million clones, around 93% of them seen only once. Cells designated naive CD8 were CD45RO-negative and were positively selected for CCR7, with terminally differentiated effector memory CD45RA+ cells excluded. Sequencing input: naive CD8+ T cells from PBMCs. Every receptor here comes from a man aged 18 to 30 in good health. Some clones in this sample may be carry-over from other donors' samples.

This clone was found a few times. CDR3 protein: CASSLLAHVVSGANVLTF. CDR3 nucleotide sequence: TGTGCCAGCAGCTTACTGGCCCATGTGGTATCTGGGGCCAACGTCCTGACTTTC. This chain connects TRBV13 to TRBJ2-6; D unclear. The CDR3 is made up of 18 amino acids. Trimming stripped 2 bases from V and 1 base from J, with 15 bases between. In germline, CDR1 is PRHDT, CDR2 FYEKMQ (reference sequence).

DNA for the CDR3: TGTGCCAGCAGCTTAGCGCCAGCATCGGAGACCCAGTACTTC. Protein sequence: CASSLAPASETQYF. The J gene is TRBJ2-5, the V gene TRBV7-7; D call uncertain. The CDR3 loop spans 14 amino acids. The V end lost 0 bases, the J end lost 5 bases, and 10 bases lay between the germline ends. CDR1 is SSHAT, CDR2 FNYEAQ, per germline (reference sequence).

The V gene is TRBV2, the J gene TRBJ1-1; possibly TRBD1 for D (6 bases). The germline V and J ends were trimmed by 0 bases and 4 bases, with 18 bases remaining between them. Germline CDR1 and CDR2: SNHLY and FYNNEI. This CDR3 is 17 amino acids long. CDR3 sequence: CASSEARGGAGVTEAFF. The CDR3 region has the DNA TGTGCCAGCAGTGAAGCGCGGGGGGGGGCTGGAGTCACTGAAGCTTTCTTT.

About this clone: A read error may account for a junction end that differs from germline. The chain recombines TRBV6-1 with TRBJ1-6; D is ambiguous. The germline gives CDR1 MNHNS, CDR2 SASEGT. The CDR3 sequence is 11 residues long. For the CDR3, the DNA is TGTGCCAGCAGTGAATATTTAAACCTCTATTTT. This translates into CASSEYLNLYF.

This chain connects TRBV5-1 to TRBJ2-1; 9 nucleotides match TRBD1. CDR1 and CDR2 (germline): SGHRS, YFSETQ. The CDR3 loop spans 16 amino acids. The V gene end was trimmed by 4 bases and the J gene end by 7 bases; junction bases not matched to a gene: 12. CDR3 coding DNA: TGCGCCAGCAGCCCCCGACAGGGGGAAAAATCGAATGAGCAGTTCTTC. Translation: CASSPRQGEKSNEQFF. Full variable domain (remainder filled in from reference TRBV5-1 and TRBJ2-1): KAGVTQTPRYLIKTRGQQVTLSCSPISGHRSVSWYQQTPGQGLQFLFEYFSETQRNKGNFPGRFSGRQFSNSRSEMNVSTLELGDSALYLCASSPRQGEKSNEQFFGPGTRLTVL.

The genes are TRBV19 and TRBJ1-2; a possible D gene is TRBD1 (6 bases). Germline CDR1 reads LNHDA; CDR2 reads SQIVND (reference sequence). Trimming took off 2 bases at V and 4 bases at J, with 11 bases between the two ends. The length of the CDR3 is 14 residues. CDR3 amino acids: CASSIRGQLYGYTF. CDR3 bases: TGTGCCAGTAGTATAAGAGGACAGCTCTATGGCTACACCTTC. Supplemented by reference TRBV19 and TRBJ1-2, the full variable domain reads DGGITQSPKYLFRKEGQNVTLSCEQNLNHDAMYWYRQDPGQGLRLIYYSQIVNDFQKGDIAEGYSVSREKKESFPLTVTSAQKNPTAFYLCASSIRGQLYGYTFGSGTRLTVV.

This sequence joins TRBV28 and TRBJ1-1; D is undetermined. The CDR3 runs to 17 residues. Per the germline V gene, CDR1 is MDHEN and CDR2 is SYDVKM. V dropped 3 bases and J dropped 3 bases, with 20 bases sitting between them. This chain's CDR3 is CASSFRYKSAGYTEAFF. In DNA, the CDR3 is TGTGCCAGCAGTTTTCGATACAAGTCAGCCGGGTACACTGAAGCTTTCTTT.

On this clone itself: Different DNA sequences within this sample yield the same CDR3. The chain joins TRBV9 to TRBJ1-4; D call uncertain. V lost 0 bases and J lost 8, with 8 bases in between. The CDR3 has 13 residues. CDR1 is SGDLS, CDR2 YYNGEE, per germline. This CDR3 reads CASSVAGGEKLFF. CDR3 coding DNA: TGTGCCAGCAGCGTAGCCGGCGGGGAAAAACTGTTTTTT. The full variable domain, completed using reference TRBV9 and TRBJ1-4, is DSGVTQTPKHLITATGQRVTLRCSPRSGDLSVYWYQQSLDQGLQFLIQYYNGEERAKGNILERFSAQQFPDLHSELNLSSLELGDSALYFCASSVAGGEKLFFGSGTQLSVL.

The chain is built from TRBV27 and TRBJ2-5; D may be TRBD1 (6 bases). Germline V lookup: CDR1 MNHEY, CDR2 SMNVEV (reference sequence). This CDR3 comprises 14 residues. V lost 5 bases and J lost 7, with 17 bases in between. The chain's CDR3 is CASSLPDSTGTQYF. CDR3 nucleotides: TGTGCCAGCAGTCTCCCGGACAGCACGGGGACCCAGTACTTC.

Written as DNA, the CDR3 is TGTGCCAGCAGCCTACAGGCCCCGACCTACGAGCAGTACTTC. Its translation is CASSLQAPTYEQYF. The chain uses TRBV11-2 and TRBJ2-7, with a possible D match to TRBD1 (5 bases). The CDR3 extends over 14 amino acids. Trimming shortened V by 5 bases and J by 2 bases, and 13 bases separated the two germline ends. Germline CDR1 and CDR2: SGHAT and FQNNGV.

The chain uses TRBV9 and TRBJ2-1; TRBD2 matches 8 bases. CDR1 and CDR2 from the germline V gene are SGDLS and YYNGEE. The CDR3 runs to 15 residues. J was trimmed by 2 bases and V by 4 bases; bases with no gene match: 5. The DNA of the CDR3 is TGTGCCAGCAGCCCCGGAGCGGGAGCCTACAATGAGCAGTTCTTC. Translation: CASSPGAGAYNEQFF.

This chain uses TRBV19 with TRBJ1-1; D might be TRBD1 (6 bases). Trimming removed 6 bases at V and 3 bases at J, with 11 bases between. The CDR3 spans 13 residues. Germline CDR1 reads LNHDA; CDR2 reads SQIVND (reference sequence). The CDR3 sequence: CASRPQGYTEAFF. CDR3 coding DNA: TGTGCCAGTAGGCCACAGGGATACACTGAAGCTTTCTTT.

The genes are TRBV5-1 and TRBJ2-1; 7 nucleotides line up with TRBD2. The CDR3 has 13 amino acids. Germline values: CDR1 SGHRS, CDR2 YFSETQ. V trimming: 7 bases; J trimming: 4 bases; junction bases outside the gene matches: 5. As DNA, the CDR3 is TGCGCCAGCCGACCTAGCGGATACAATGAGCAGTTCTTC. Translating it yields CASRPSGYNEQFF.

The chain employs TRBV6-5 and TRBJ2-5; no clear D. Germline lookup yields CDR1 MNHEY and CDR2 SVGAGI. V was pared by 6 bases and J by 5 bases, with 1 base between. There are 9 residues in the CDR3. CDR3: CASRETQYF. In nucleotides, the CDR3 is TGTGCCAGCAGGGAGACCCAGTACTTC.

This chain links TRBV30 with TRBJ2-6, with 9 bases matching TRBD1. Germline V lookup: CDR1 GTSNPN, CDR2 SVGIG (reference sequence). The CDR3 has 17 amino acids. J was trimmed by 0 bases and V by 3 bases; bases with no gene match: 6. The CDR3 here is CAWSGTGPPSGANVLTF. In DNA form, the CDR3 reads TGTGCCTGGAGCGGGACAGGGCCCCCCTCTGGGGCCAACGTCCTGACTTTC.

V and J are TRBV19 and TRBJ1-5; D gene unclear. This CDR3 spans 15 amino acids. Looked up from germline, CDR1 is LNHDA and CDR2 is SQIVND (reference sequence). Trimming left V 10 bases short and J 0 bases short, with 16 bases between. The CDR3 sequence: CATAPFSLSNQPQHF. The CDR3 DNA reads TGTGCCACTGCGCCTTTCTCACTTAGCAATCAGCCCCAGCATTTT.

The rearrangement links TRBV4-1 to TRBJ2-5; 7 bases map to TRBD2. V shed 2 bases, J shed 3 bases, and the junction held 6 bases outside the gene matches. Germline loops: CDR1 MGHRA, CDR2 YSYEKL. This CDR3 has 15 amino acids. The CDR3 loop reads CASSQPGTSEETQYF. The CDR3 DNA reads as TGCGCCAGCAGCCAACCTGGAACTAGCGAAGAGACCCAGTACTTC.